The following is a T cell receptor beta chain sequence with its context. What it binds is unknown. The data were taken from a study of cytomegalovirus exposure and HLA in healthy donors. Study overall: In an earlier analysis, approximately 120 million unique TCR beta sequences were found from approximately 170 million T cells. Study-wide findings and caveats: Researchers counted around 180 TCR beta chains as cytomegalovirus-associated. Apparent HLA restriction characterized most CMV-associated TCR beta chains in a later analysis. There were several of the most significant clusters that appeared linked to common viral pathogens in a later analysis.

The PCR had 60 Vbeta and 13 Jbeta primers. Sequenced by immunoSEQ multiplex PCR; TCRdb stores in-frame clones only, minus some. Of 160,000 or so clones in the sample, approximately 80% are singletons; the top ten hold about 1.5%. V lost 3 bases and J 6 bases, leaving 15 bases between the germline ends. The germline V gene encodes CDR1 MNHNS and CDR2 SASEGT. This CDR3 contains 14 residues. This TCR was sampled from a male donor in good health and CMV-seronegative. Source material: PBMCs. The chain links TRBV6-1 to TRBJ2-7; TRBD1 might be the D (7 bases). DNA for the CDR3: TGTGCCAGCAGTGAGACAGGGACCGGGGGCGAGCAGTACTTC. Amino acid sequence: CASSETGTGGEQYF.